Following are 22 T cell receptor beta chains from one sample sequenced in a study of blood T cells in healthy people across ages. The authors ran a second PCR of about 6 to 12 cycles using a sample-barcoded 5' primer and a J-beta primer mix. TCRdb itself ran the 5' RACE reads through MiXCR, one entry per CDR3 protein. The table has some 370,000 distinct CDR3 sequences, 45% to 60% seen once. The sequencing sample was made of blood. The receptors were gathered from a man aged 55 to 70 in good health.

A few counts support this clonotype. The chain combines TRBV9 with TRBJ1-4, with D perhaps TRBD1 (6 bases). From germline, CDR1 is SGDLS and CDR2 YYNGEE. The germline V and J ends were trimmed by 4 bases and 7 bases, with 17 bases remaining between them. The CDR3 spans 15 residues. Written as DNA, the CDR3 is TGTGCCAGCAGCACCTTCGACAGGAACATTGAAAAACTGTTTTTT. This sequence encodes CASSTFDRNIEKLFF.

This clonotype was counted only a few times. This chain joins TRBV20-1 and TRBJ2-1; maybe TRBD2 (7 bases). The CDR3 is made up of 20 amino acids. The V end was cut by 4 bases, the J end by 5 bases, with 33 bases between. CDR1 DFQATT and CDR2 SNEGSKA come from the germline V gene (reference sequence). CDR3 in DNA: TGCAGTGCTATAGAGTCGGGCAGGGGTTCGTGGGAGGGTGCCCACAATGAGCAGTTCTTC. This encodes CSAIESGRGSWEGAHNEQFF.

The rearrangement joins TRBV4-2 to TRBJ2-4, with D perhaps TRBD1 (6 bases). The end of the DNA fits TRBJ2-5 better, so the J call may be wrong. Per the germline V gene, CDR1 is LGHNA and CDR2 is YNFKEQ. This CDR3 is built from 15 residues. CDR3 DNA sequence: TGTGCCAGCAGCCAAGAAGCGCCCGGACAGGAGACCCAGTACTTC. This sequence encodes CASSQEAPGQETQYF.

The CDR3 sequence is CASSLRVGGGTDTQYF. The CDR3 DNA reads as TGTGCCAGCAGTTTAAGGGTGGGGGGGGGCACAGATACGCAGTATTTT. The genes are TRBV12-3 or TRBV12-4 and TRBJ2-3, with 7 bases fitting TRBD2. CDR3 length: 16 amino acids. V lost 2 bases to trimming and J lost 1 base; unmatched junction nucleotides: 6.

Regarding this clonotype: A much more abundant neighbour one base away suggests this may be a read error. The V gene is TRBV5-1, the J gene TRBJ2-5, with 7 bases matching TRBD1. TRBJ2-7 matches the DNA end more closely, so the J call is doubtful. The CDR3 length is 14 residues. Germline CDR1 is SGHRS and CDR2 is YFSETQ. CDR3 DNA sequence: TGCGCCAGCAACCTAACGGGACAGACCTACGAGCAGTACTTC. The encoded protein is CASNLTGQTYEQYF.

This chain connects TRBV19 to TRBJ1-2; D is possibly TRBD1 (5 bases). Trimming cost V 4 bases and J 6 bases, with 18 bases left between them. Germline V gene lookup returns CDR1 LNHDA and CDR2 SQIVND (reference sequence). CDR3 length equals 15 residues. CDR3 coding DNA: TGTGCCAGTAGTAGAACTAAGGACAAATTCCATGGCTACACCTTC. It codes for CASSRTKDKFHGYTF.

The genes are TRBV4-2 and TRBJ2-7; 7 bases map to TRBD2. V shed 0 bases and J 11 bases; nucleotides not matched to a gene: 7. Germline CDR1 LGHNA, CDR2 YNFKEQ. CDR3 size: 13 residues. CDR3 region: CASSQDRGGWEYF. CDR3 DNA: TGTGCCAGCAGCCAAGATCGGGGAGGGTGGGAGTACTTC.

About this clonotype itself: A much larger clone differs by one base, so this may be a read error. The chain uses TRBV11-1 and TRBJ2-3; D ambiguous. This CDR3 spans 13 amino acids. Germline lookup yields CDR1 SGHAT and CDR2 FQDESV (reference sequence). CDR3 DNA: TGTGCCGGCAGCAGGAATGGGGCAGATACGCAGTATTTT. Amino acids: CAGSRNGADTQYF.

In nucleotides, the CDR3 is TGTGCCAGCAGCTTTAGGCAGGGGCTAAAGGTCGATACGCAGTATTTT. It codes for CASSFRQGLKVDTQYF. This chain uses TRBV7-8 with TRBJ2-3, with TRBD1 as a possible D gene (6 bases). Germline-derived CDR1 and CDR2 are SGHVS and FQNEAQ. This CDR3 comprises 16 residues. Trimming left V 3 bases short and J 6 bases short, with 19 bases between.

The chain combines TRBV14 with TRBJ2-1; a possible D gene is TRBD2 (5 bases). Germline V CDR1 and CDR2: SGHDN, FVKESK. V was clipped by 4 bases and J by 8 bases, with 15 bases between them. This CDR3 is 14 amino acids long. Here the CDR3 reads CASSPRGKEDEQFF. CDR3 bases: TGTGCCAGCAGCCCCCGAGGGAAGGAGGATGAGCAGTTCTTC. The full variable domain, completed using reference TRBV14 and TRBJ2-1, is EAGVTQFPSHSVIEKGQTVTLRCDPISGHDNLYWYRRVMGKEIKFLLHFVKESKQDESGMPNNRFLAERTGGTYSTLKVQPAELEDSGVYFCASSPRGKEDEQFFGPGTRLTVL.

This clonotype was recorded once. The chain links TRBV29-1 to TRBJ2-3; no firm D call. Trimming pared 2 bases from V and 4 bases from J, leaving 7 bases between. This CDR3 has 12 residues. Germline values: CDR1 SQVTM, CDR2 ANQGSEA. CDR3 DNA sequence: TGCAGCGTTGAATCGACCGCAGATACGCAGTATTTT. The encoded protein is CSVESTADTQYF.

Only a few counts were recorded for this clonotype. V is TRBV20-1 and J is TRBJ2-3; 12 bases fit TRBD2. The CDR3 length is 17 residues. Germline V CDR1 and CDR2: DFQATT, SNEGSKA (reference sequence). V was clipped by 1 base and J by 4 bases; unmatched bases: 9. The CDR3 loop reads CSARASGLAGWADTQYF. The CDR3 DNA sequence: TGCAGTGCTAGAGCCTCCGGACTAGCGGGGTGGGCAGATACGCAGTATTTT.

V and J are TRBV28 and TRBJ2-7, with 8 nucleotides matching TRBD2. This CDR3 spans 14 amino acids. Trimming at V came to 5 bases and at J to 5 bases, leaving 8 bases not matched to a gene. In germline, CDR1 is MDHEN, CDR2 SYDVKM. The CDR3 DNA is TGTGCCAGCAGTCACTCAACTAGCGGCCACGAGCAGTACTTC. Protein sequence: CASSHSTSGHEQYF.

The CDR3 loop reads CASSLAPPGDLGNIQYF. In DNA form, the CDR3 reads TGTGCCAGCAGCTTAGCCCCTCCGGGGGATTTGGGGAACATTCAGTACTTC. The chain links TRBV7-6 to TRBJ2-4, with D possibly matching TRBD2 (6 bases). This CDR3 is 17 amino acids long. Germline V gene sequence: CDR1 SGHVS, CDR2 FNYEAQ. V lost 0 bases to trimming and J lost 7 bases, with 19 bases between them. Using reference TRBV7-6 and TRBJ2-4 for the parts outside the CDR3, the full variable domain is GAGVSQSPRYKVTKRGQDVALRCDPISGHVSLYWYRQALGQGPEFLTYFNYEAQQDKSGLPNDRFSAERPEGSISTLTIQRTEQRDSAMYRCASSLAPPGDLGNIQYFGAGTRLSVL.

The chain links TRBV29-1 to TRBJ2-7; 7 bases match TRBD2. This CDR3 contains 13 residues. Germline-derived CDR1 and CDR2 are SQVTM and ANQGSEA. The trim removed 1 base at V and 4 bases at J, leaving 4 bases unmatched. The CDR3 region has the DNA TGCAGCGTTGAAGTGGGCGGGAGTTACGAGCAGTACTTC. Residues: CSVEVGGSYEQYF.

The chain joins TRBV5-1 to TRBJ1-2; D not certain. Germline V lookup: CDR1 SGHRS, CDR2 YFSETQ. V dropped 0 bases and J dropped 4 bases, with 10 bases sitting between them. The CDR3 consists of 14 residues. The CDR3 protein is CASSLAGEVYGYTF. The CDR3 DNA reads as TGCGCCAGCAGCTTGGCCGGGGAGGTCTATGGCTACACCTTC. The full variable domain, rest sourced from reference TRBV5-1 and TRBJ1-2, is KAGVTQTPRYLIKTRGQQVTLSCSPISGHRSVSWYQQTPGQGLQFLFEYFSETQRNKGNFPGRFSGRQFSNSRSEMNVSTLELGDSALYLCASSLAGEVYGYTFGSGTRLTVV.

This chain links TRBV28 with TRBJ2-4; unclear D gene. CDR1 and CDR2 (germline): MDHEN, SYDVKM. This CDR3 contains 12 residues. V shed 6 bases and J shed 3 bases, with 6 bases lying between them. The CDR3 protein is CASSLNKNIQYF. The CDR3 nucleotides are TGTGCCAGCAGCCTAAACAAAAACATTCAGTACTTC. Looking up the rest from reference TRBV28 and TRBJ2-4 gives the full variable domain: DVKVTQSSRYLVKRTGEKVFLECVQDMDHENMFWYRQDPGLGLRLIYFSYDVKMKEKGDIPEGYSVSREKKERFSLILESASTNQTSMYLCASSLNKNIQYFGAGTRLSVL.

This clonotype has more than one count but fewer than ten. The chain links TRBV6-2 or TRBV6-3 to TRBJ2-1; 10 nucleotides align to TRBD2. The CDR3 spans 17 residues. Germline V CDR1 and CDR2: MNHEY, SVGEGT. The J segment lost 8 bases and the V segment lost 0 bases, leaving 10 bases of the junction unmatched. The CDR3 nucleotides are TGTGCCAGCAGTTACTCTCGGGGTAGCGGGAGGCCCCATGAGCAGTTCTTC. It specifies CASSYSRGSGRPHEQFF.

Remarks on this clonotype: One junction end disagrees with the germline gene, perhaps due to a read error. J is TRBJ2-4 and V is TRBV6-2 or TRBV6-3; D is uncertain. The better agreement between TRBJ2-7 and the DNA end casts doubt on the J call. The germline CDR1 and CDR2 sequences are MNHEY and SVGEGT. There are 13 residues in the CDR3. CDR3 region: CASSDSVLHEQYF. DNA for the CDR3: TGTGCCAGCAGTGACTCGGTGTTGCACGAGCAGTACTTC.

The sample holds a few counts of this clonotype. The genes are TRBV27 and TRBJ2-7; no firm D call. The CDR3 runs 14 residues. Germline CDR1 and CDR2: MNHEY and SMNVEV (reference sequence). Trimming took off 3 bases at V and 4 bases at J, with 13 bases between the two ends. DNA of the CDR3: TGTGCCAGCAGTTTCGGAGAAGGGCGATACGAGCAGTACTTC. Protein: CASSFGEGRYEQYF.

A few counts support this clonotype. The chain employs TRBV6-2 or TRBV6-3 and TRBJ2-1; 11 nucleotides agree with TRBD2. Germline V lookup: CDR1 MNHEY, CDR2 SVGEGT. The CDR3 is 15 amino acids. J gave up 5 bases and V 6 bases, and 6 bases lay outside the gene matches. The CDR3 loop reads CASRRSGGADNEQFF. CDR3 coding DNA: TGTGCCAGCAGACGTAGCGGGGGGGCCGACAATGAGCAGTTCTTC.

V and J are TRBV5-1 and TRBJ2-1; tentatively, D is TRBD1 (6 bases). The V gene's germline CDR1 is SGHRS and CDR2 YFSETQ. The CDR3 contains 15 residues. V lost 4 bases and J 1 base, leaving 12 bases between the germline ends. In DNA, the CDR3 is TGCGCCAGCAGCGGCGGACAGCCTTCCTACAATGAGCAGTTCTTC. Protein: CASSGGQPSYNEQFF.